The T cell receptor (beta chain) described here comes from a study of vaccination effects on CD4 cells after COVID-19. This clone was observed once. Its specificity is not known. Between the trimmed V and J ends, which lost 3 bases and 2 bases, there was a span of 10 bases. Germline-derived CDR1 and CDR2 are SGHTA and FQGTGA. The CDR3 consists of 14 residues. Ahead of sequencing, the ViraFEST assay grew antigen-specific CD4+ T cells using viral peptide pools. Researchers isolated CD4+ T cells once approximately ten days of culture had elapsed. Nucleocapsid antibody tests were negative, and the vaccine recipients had no prior SARS-CoV-2 infection. IL-2 at 8 to 10 IU/ml and peptides at 10 ug/ml were added to cultured PBMC, around 2 million per well. Days 3 and 7 saw half the medium replaced with IL-2 medium. Points from the study as a whole: Early timepoints after infection were absent, and convalescent patients were few in the study. The study found marked clonal contraction of infection- and vaccine-induced clones late after vaccination.

Sequencing used immunoSEQ multiplex PCR; TCRdb keeps in-frame clones, though not all of them. Seen here are about 73,000 clones, 65% to 80% observed once, and the top ten hold roughly 2.9%. The rearrangement uses TRBV7-3 and TRBJ1-1; D is uncertain. This TCR came from a human donor who received a COVID-19 vaccine. This specimen consisted of CD4+ T cells from PBMCs cultured with HCoV-NL63 spike peptides, obtained before COVID-19 vaccination. In nucleotides, the CDR3 is TGTGCCAGCAGCTTGGGTGGGGTTAACACTGAAGCTTTCTTT. Protein: CASSLGGVNTEAFF.